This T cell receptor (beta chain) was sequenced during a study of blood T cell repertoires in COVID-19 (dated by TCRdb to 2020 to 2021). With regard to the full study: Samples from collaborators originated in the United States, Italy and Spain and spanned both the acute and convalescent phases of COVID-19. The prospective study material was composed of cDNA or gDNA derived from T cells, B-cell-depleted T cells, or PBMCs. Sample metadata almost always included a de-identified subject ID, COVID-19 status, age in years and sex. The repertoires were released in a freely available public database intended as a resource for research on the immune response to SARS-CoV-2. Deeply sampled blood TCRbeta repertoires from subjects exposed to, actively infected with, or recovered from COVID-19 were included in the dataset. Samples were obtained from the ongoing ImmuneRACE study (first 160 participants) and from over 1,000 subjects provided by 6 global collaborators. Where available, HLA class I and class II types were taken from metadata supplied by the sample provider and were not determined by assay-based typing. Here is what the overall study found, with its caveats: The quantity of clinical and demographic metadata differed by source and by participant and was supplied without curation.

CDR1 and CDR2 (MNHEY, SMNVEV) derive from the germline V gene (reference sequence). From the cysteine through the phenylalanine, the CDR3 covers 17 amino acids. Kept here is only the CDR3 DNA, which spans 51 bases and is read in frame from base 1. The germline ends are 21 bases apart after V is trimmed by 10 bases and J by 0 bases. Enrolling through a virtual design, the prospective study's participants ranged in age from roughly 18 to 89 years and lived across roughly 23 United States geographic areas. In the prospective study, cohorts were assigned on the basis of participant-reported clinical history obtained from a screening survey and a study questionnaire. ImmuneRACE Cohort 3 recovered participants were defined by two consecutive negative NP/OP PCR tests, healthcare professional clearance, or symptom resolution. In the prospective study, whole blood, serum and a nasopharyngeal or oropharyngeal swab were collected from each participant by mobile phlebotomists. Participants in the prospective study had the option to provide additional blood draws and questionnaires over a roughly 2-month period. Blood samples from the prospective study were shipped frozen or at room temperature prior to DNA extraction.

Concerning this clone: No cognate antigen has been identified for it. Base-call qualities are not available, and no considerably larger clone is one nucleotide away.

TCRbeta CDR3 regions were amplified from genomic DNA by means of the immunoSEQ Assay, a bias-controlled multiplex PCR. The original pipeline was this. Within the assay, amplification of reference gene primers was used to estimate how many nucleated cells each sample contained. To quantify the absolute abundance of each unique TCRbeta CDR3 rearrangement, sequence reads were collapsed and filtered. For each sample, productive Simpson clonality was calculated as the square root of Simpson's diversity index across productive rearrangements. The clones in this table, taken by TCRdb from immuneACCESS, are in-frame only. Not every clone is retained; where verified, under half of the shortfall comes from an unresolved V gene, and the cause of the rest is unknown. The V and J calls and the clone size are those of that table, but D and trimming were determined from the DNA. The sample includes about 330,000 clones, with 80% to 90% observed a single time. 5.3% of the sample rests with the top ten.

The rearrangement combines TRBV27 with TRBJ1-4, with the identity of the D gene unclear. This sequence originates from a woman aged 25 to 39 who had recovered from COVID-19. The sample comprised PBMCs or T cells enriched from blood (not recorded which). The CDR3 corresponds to CATPRGGPPATNEKLFF. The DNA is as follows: TGTGCCACCCCGCGGGGAGGGCCCCCCGCAACTAATGAAAAACTGTTTTTT.